This T cell receptor beta chain was captured in a study of spatial heterogeneity in lung cancer. Study-level background: Unique TCR and UMI combinations averaged more than ten appearances each in raw reads.

Time point noted: sample taken at primary tumor resection. TCRdb called the 5' RACE reads again in MiXCR, with one record for every CDR3 protein. Here the sample spans about 21,000 distinct CDR3 sequences, over 4.5% being singletons. This clonotype was counted ten times or more. Its antigen is undetermined. Whole-study findings and limits: Ubiquitous, expanded tumor-derived TCRs were more frequently observed in blood at resection than at follow-up.

The receptor comes from a male donor with early-stage non-small cell lung cancer. The sample was PBMCs, taken at surgery.

The CDR3 DNA follows: TGTGCCAGCAGGCCTACAGGGGGTCGGGAGCAGTTCTTC. It codes for CASRPTGGREQFF. The chain joins TRBV28 to TRBJ2-1; the match to TRBD1 covers 8 bases. Trimming at V came to 6 bases and at J to 10 bases, leaving 8 bases not matched to a gene. The CDR3 has 13 amino acids. CDR1 is MDHEN and CDR2 is SYDVKM in the germline V gene.